This T cell receptor beta chain was identified during a study of graft-versus-host responses after intestinal transplantation. Study-wide background: Multivisceral, liver-intestinal, or isolated intestinal transplants were given to recipients. The recipients all started with anti-thymocyte globulin induction and then took tacrolimus and steroids for 3 to 4 years.

TCRdb's copy holds only in-frame clones and misses some; the assay was immunoSEQ multiplex PCR. The table includes around 40,000 clones, around 83% detected once. In regard to this clone: What it binds is unknown.

Study-wide results and caveats: Researchers found GvH clones in recipient marrow, and some showed up first in ileum or blood.

Per germline, CDR1 SGHTA and CDR2 FQGNSA. The CDR3 runs to 14 residues. Trimming cost V 3 bases and J 3 bases; bases outside gene matches: 5. Sequencing was performed on PBMCs, taken 1,000 to 1,200 days after transplant. The source is a human patient who received an intestinal transplant, so some T cells may come from the graft donor. The chain couples TRBV7-2 to TRBJ2-7, with TRBD1 identical over 7 bases. The CDR3 bases are TGTGCCAGCAGCTTGGGGACAGCTGGCTACGAGCAGTACTTC. Translation gives CASSLGTAGYEQYF.